A selection of T cell receptor beta chains follows, all from one sample in a study of blood T cell repertoires in COVID-19. The table came from immunoSEQ multiplex PCR; TCRdb's copy has only in-frame clones and leaves some out. Of about 190,000 clones in the sample, about 83% were seen once. Sequences were obtained from peripheral blood. The source of these receptors is a woman aged 70-85 years with active or convalescent COVID-19. The CDR3 runs from the conserved cysteine through the conserved F or W. A D gene is named only where the DNA matches it firmly. A row's size may be missing; if present it is once, few, many or a size class.

clone_size	v_call	j_call	d_call	cdr3_aa	cdr3_nt
.	TRBV7-2	TRBJ2-5	TRBD2	CASSFPREWETQYF	TGTGCCAGCAGCTTCCCGCGGGAGTGGGAGACCCAGTACTTC
.	TRBV18	TRBJ2-7	TRBD1	CASSPGQDSYEQYF	TGTGCCAGCTCGCCGGGACAGGACAGCTACGAGCAGTACTTC
once	TRBV6-5	TRBJ1-1	TRBD1	CASTLDRVNTEAFF	TGTGCCAGCACCTTGGACAGGGTGAACACTGAAGCTTTCTTT
.	TRBV6-2/TRBV6-3	TRBJ2-2	.	CASSYSIRSGELFF	TGTGCCAGCAGTTACTCCATCAGGTCCGGGGAGCTGTTTTTT
.	TRBV2	TRBJ1-5	.	CASSEQGLPNQPQHF	TGTGCCAGCAGTGAACAGGGGCTCCCCAATCAGCCCCAGCATTTT
.	TRBV6-1	TRBJ2-1	.	CASSGGLSSSYNEQFF	TGTGCCAGCAGTGGGGGACTCTCGAGCTCCTACAATGAGCAGTTCTTC
.	TRBV15	TRBJ2-3	TRBD1	CATSSPPGTGGLTDTQYF	TGTGCCACCAGCAGCCCCCCTGGGACAGGGGGCTTAACAGATACGCAGTATTTT
.	TRBV15	TRBJ1-1	TRBD1	CATSRDRGPPNTEAFF	TGTGCCACCAGCAGAGACAGGGGGCCCCCGAACACTGAAGCTTTCTTT
.	TRBV10-1	TRBJ2-1	TRBD2	CASSAGLAEGEEQFF	TGCGCCAGCAGTGCCGGACTAGCGGAGGGGGAAGAGCAGTTCTTC
.	TRBV11-2	TRBJ2-3	.	CASSSSAPGPRLDTQYF	TGTGCCAGCAGCTCTAGCGCTCCGGGACCCCGACTAGATACGCAGTATTTT
.	TRBV5-1	TRBJ2-1	TRBD2	CASSRGGGSSYNEQFF	TGCGCCAGCAGCCGGGGGGGCGGGAGTTCCTACAATGAGCAGTTCTTC
.	TRBV5-5	TRBJ2-3	TRBD1	CASSLLQGSRDTQYF	TGTGCCAGCAGCTTGCTACAGGGGAGCAGAGATACGCAGTATTTT
.	TRBV19	TRBJ1-2	.	CASSAQPRYGYTF	TGTGCCAGTAGCGCACAGCCTCGCTATGGCTACACCTTC
few	TRBV7-9	TRBJ2-7	TRBD2	CASSPLLAGVSGSYEQYF	TGTGCCAGCAGCCCCCTACTAGCGGGAGTCTCCGGGTCCTACGAGCAGTACTTC
.	TRBV5-1	TRBJ2-1	TRBD2	CASSLGLAPTLSNEQFF	TGCGCCAGCAGCTTAGGACTAGCGCCTACCCTTAGCAATGAGCAGTTCTTC
.	TRBV2	TRBJ1-2	TRBD1	CASTGQGAYYTF	TGTGCCAGCACTGGACAGGGAGCCTACTACACCTTC
.	TRBV5-6	TRBJ1-2	.	CASSPFLNAAGGGYTF	TGTGCCAGCAGCCCGTTTTTAAACGCCGCGGGGGGAGGCTACACCTTC
.	TRBV29-1	TRBJ1-3	TRBD1	CSVALQGGSGNTIYF	TGCAGCGTTGCACTTCAGGGGGGCTCTGGAAACACCATATATTTT
.	TRBV7-3	TRBJ2-1	TRBD2	CASSRELAGAGEQFF	TGTGCCAGCAGCCGGGAGCTAGCGGGAGCGGGGGAGCAGTTCTTC
.	TRBV30	TRBJ2-2	TRBD2	CAWSSTRTSGNTGELFF	TGTGCCTGGAGTTCAACCAGGACTAGCGGGAACACCGGGGAGCTGTTTTTT
.	TRBV18	TRBJ1-5	.	CASSSGLDSNQPQHF	TGTGCCAGCTCATCAGGGTTGGATAGCAATCAGCCCCAGCATTTT
.	TRBV28	TRBJ2-5	TRBD2	CASRIQGGETQYF	TGTGCCAGCAGGATTCAGGGAGGGGAGACCCAGTACTTC
.	TRBV5-1	TRBJ2-5	TRBD1	CASSRTGNLEETQYF	TGCGCCAGCAGCCGGACAGGGAACCTTGAAGAGACCCAGTACTTC
.	TRBV27	TRBJ2-7	TRBD1	CASSSWTGVSYEQYF	TGTGCCAGCAGTTCATGGACAGGGGTCTCCTACGAGCAGTACTTC
.	TRBV5-6	TRBJ2-3	TRBD2	CASSLAGGGTDTQYF	TGTGCCAGCAGCTTGGCGGGGGGAGGAACAGATACGCAGTATTTT
few	TRBV5-6	TRBJ1-3	TRBD1	CASSWGQGSAGNTIYF	TGTGCCAGCAGCTGGGGACAGGGGAGCGCTGGAAACACCATATATTTT
.	TRBV12-3/TRBV12-4	TRBJ1-1	TRBD1	CASSAGQGVRAFF	TGTGCCAGCAGCGCAGGACAGGGGGTCAGGGCTTTCTTT
.	TRBV7-3	TRBJ1-2	TRBD1	CASSPRQGLHDNYGYTF	TGTGCCAGCAGCCCTCGACAGGGGCTACACGATAACTATGGCTACACCTTC
.	TRBV29-1	TRBJ1-3	TRBD1	CSVAKTGVTGNTIYF	TGCAGCGTTGCAAAGACAGGGGTAACTGGAAACACCATATATTTT
.	TRBV7-8	TRBJ1-1	TRBD1	CASSYRTGTINTEAFF	TGTGCCAGCAGCTACCGGACAGGGACAATAAACACTGAAGCTTTCTTT
few	TRBV7-6	TRBJ1-3	TRBD1	CASSLSGGFNTIYF	TGTGCCAGCAGCTTATCAGGGGGCTTCAACACCATATATTTT
.	TRBV7-3	TRBJ2-7	TRBD2	CASSLRGGRGNEQYF	TGTGCCAGCAGCTTAAGGGGCGGGAGAGGTAACGAGCAGTACTTC
.	TRBV18	TRBJ1-1	.	CASSPQRKKNTEAFF	TGTGCCAGCTCACCACAGAGGAAGAAAAACACTGAAGCTTTCTTT
.	TRBV9	TRBJ1-1	.	CASSVASATGSGVTEAFF	TGTGCCAGCAGCGTAGCCTCCGCGACAGGATCCGGGGTCACTGAAGCTTTCTTT
.	TRBV11-2	TRBJ2-3	.	CASSLSVDTQYF	TGTGCCAGCAGCTTATCAGTTGATACGCAGTATTTT
.	TRBV19	TRBJ2-1	TRBD1	CASSVDRGPQGAQFF	TGTGCCAGTAGTGTGGACAGGGGACCTCAGGGGGCCCAGTTCTTC
.	TRBV24-1	TRBJ2-5	TRBD1	CATSDPRGRPETQYF	TGTGCCACCAGTGACCCTAGGGGGCGCCCAGAGACCCAGTACTTC
.	TRBV5-6	TRBJ2-5	TRBD1	CASLATGGKTQYF	TGTGCCAGTTTGGCCACAGGGGGCAAGACCCAGTACTTC
.	TRBV4-1	TRBJ1-4	TRBD1	CASSRGQGGGRTNEKLFF	TGCGCCAGCAGTCGCGGACAGGGTGGGGGAAGGACTAATGAAAAACTGTTTTTT
.	TRBV3-1/TRBV3-2	TRBJ2-2	TRBD2	CASSPGTSGSTGELFF	TGTGCCAGCAGCCCGGGGACTAGCGGGAGCACCGGGGAGCTGTTTTTT
.	TRBV15	TRBJ1-6	.	CATSRVGGPVSNSPLHF	TGTGCCACCAGCAGAGTGGGGGGACCCGTCTCTAATTCACCCCTCCACTTT
.	TRBV6-6	TRBJ2-1	TRBD2	CASSLLAESYNEQFF	TGTGCCAGCAGCCTACTAGCGGAGTCCTACAATGAGCAGTTCTTC
.	TRBV6-6	TRBJ1-2	.	CASSYEPQGFYGYTF	TGTGCCAGCAGTTACGAGCCACAGGGATTCTATGGCTACACCTTC
.	TRBV4-2	TRBJ2-5	TRBD2	CASSQDPASGTTMDF	TGTGCCAGCAGCCAAGATCCGGCTAGCGGGACGACAATGGACTTC
.	TRBV10-3	TRBJ2-1	TRBD1	CAISLWTGGSYNEQFF	TGTGCCATCAGTTTATGGACAGGGGGCTCCTACAATGAGCAGTTCTTC
many	TRBV5-3	TRBJ1-6	TRBD1	CARSLGQGPPYNSPLHF	TGTGCCAGAAGCTTGGGACAGGGACCCCCATATAATTCACCCCTCCACTTT
.	TRBV19	TRBJ2-7	.	CASSIGGGAPSSEQYF	TGTGCCAGTAGTATAGGGGGCGGAGCTCCTTCGAGCGAGCAGTACTTC
.	TRBV30	TRBJ1-2	TRBD1	CAWSRTGVGGYGYTF	TGTGCCTGGAGTCGGACAGGGGTGGGCGGCTATGGCTACACCTTC
.	TRBV19	TRBJ2-3	TRBD2	CASSITPAGGFSSTDTQYF	TGTGCCAGTAGTATAACCCCAGCGGGAGGGTTTTCTAGCACAGATACGCAGTATTTT
.	TRBV24-1	TRBJ2-1	TRBD1	CATRRDRVFNEQFF	TGTGCCACCCGACGGGACAGGGTCTTCAATGAGCAGTTCTTC
.	TRBV19	TRBJ1-2	TRBD1	CASSTGHRGYGYTF	TGTGCCAGTAGTACGGGACACAGGGGCTATGGCTACACCTTC
.	TRBV27	TRBJ2-5	.	CASLPFRGTQETQYF	TGTGCCAGCTTACCGTTCCGGGGGACCCAAGAGACCCAGTACTTC
.	TRBV18	TRBJ2-2	.	CASSPGHNSNTGELFF	TGTGCCAGCTCACCCGGACACAACTCGAACACCGGGGAGCTGTTTTTT
.	TRBV7-3	TRBJ2-1	TRBD1	CASSLKGTGRMNNEQFF	TGTGCCAGCAGCTTAAAAGGGACAGGTCGGATGAACAATGAGCAGTTCTTC
many	TRBV27	TRBJ1-5	.	CASRSKQGFQPQHF	TGTGCCAGCAGATCTAAGCAGGGTTTCCAGCCCCAGCATTTT
.	TRBV5-1	TRBJ2-2	TRBD2	CASSLSPGGNTGELFF	TGCGCCAGCAGCTTGTCTCCGGGAGGGAACACCGGGGAGCTGTTTTTT
.	TRBV29-1	TRBJ1-4	.	CSVEDGLLREKLFF	TGCAGCGTTGAAGACGGGTTACTACGCGAAAAACTGTTTTTT
.	TRBV6-5	TRBJ2-1	.	CATSRQDTYEQFF	TGTGCCACCAGTCGACAGGACACCTATGAGCAGTTCTTC
.	TRBV7-6	TRBJ2-7	TRBD2	CASSLYSTSRPYYEQYF	TGTGCCAGCAGCTTATACTCGACTAGCAGACCTTACTACGAGCAGTACTTC
.	TRBV6-6	TRBJ1-1	TRBD1	CASTRFRGQDYTEAFF	TGTGCCAGCACCCGATTCAGGGGGCAGGATTACACTGAAGCTTTCTTT